This is a list of T cell receptor beta chains from one sample in a study of molecular identifiers for immune sequencing clone quantification. TCRdb re-analysed the PCR reads in MiXCR, keeping a single row per CDR3 protein. The repertoire consists of over 90,000 distinct CDR3 sequences, with under 40% occurring once and the leading ten covering approximately 9.8%. Sequences were obtained from naive CD8+ T cells from blood, with Jurkat cell RNA spiked in. These receptors all stem from a human donor in good health. Some libraries in this study had Jurkat cell RNA spiked in. Both conserved end residues are part of each CDR3. The D gene is left open where the match is weak. Size is omitted from some rows. Given values are once, few, many or a class for expanded clones.

j_call d_call v_call clone_size cdr3_nt cdr3_aa
TRBJ1-5 TRBD1 TRBV12-3/TRBV12-4 NA TGTGCCAGCAGGGGACAGGGGGACGGCAATCAGCCCCAGCATTTT CASRGQGDGNQPQHF
TRBJ2-3 TRBD2 TRBV9 few TGTGCCAGCAGCGTAGAGGTACTAGCGGGAGGGCCGAGCACAGATACGCAGTATTTT CASSVEVLAGGPSTDTQYF
TRBJ2-7 NA TRBV9 medium-sized TGTGCCAGCAGCCCGGACAGTTACGAGCAGTACTTC CASSPDSYEQYF
TRBJ2-6 NA TRBV10-3 NA TGTGCCATCAGTGACCCAGACTGGGGGAGCTCTGGGGCCAACGTCCTGACTTTC CAISDPDWGSSGANVLTF
TRBJ2-3 TRBD2 TRBV13 many TGTGCCAGCAGCCGCAGCGGGATAGGCCTAGATACGCAGTATTTT CASSRSGIGLDTQYF
TRBJ2-1 TRBD2 TRBV4-1 few TGCGCCAGCAGCCAAGATACCCTAGCGGGAGTTGAGCAGTTCTTC CASSQDTLAGVEQFF
TRBJ2-7 NA TRBV27 NA TGTGCCAGCAGTTTACAGTTACTAGGGTTTAGCGAGCAGTACTTC CASSLQLLGFSEQYF
TRBJ2-3 TRBD2 TRBV9 NA TGTGCCAGCAGCCATGGGACTAGCGGCCTCTCAGATACGCAGTATTTT CASSHGTSGLSDTQYF
TRBJ2-1 TRBD2 TRBV24-1 NA TGTGCCACCAGTGATTTGCACCGGGAGGGCCTTTACAATGAGCAGTTCTTC CATSDLHREGLYNEQFF
TRBJ2-3 TRBD2 TRBV13 many TGTGCCAGCAGCTCGCCGGGACTAGCAGCAGATACGCAGTATTTT CASSSPGLAADTQYF
TRBJ2-1 NA TRBV7-9 NA TGTGCCAGCAGCCCCGGACTAGAGCAGTTCTTC CASSPGLEQFF
TRBJ2-7 TRBD2 TRBV27 NA TGTGCCAGCAGGTTCTCGAGCGGGACCGAATACGAGCAGTACTTC CASRFSSGTEYEQYF
TRBJ2-7 NA TRBV11-2 many TGTGCCAGCAGCCTGGGTGCGGGACCGACTACGAGGGAGTACTTC CASSLGAGPTTREYF